This paragraph covers one TCR beta chain sequence. Its cognate antigen is unknown. V was clipped by 6 bases and J by 1 base, with 14 bases between them. CDR1 is DFQATT, CDR2 SNEGSKA, per germline (reference sequence). The CDR3 is made up of 14 amino acids. This entry belongs to a study of response to subunit inactivated influenza vaccine. Regarding the study as a whole: That few new T cells are recruited by each seasonal influenza vaccination was the authors' suggestion.

TCRdb reanalysed the RT-PCR reads using MiXCR and keeps one entry per CDR3 protein. The table records 860,000 or so distinct CDR3 sequences, around 20% of them present only once. The rearrangement links TRBV20-1 to TRBJ2-3; D is unresolved. This sequence was found in a man in his fifties or sixties who received an inactivated influenza vaccine. The starting material was PBMCs from blood, obtained about 5 days after vaccination. CDR3 nucleotides: TGCAGTGCCCATAGGTCCAGAGGCACAGATACGCAGTATTTT. Encoded protein: CSAHRSRGTDTQYF.